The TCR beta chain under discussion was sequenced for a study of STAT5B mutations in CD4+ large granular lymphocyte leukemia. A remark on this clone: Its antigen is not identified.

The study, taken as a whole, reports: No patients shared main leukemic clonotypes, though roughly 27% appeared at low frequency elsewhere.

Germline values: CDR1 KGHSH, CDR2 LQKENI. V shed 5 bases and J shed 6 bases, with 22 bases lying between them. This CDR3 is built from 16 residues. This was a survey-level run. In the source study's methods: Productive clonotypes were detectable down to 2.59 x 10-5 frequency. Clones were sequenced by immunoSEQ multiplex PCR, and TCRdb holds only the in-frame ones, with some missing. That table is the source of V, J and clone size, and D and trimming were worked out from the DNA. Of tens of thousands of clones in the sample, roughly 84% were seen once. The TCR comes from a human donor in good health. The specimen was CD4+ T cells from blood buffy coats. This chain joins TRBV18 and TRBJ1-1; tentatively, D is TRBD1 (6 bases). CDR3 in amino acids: CASSSWDPGDGAEAFF. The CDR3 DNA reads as TGTGCCAGCTCATCCTGGGACCCAGGGGATGGGGCTGAAGCTTTCTTT.